Presented here are 14 T cell receptor beta chains from one specimen sequenced in a study of spatial heterogeneity in lung cancer. Time point here: sample taken at primary tumor resection. Sequencing covered unsorted whole RNA taken from tumor, nontumor lung or frozen PBMC. TCRdb re-called the 5' RACE reads through MiXCR, storing one row per CDR3 protein. The table has 24,000 or so distinct CDR3 sequences, over 3% seen once. The specimen comprised PBMCs, sampled at surgery. The receptors were gathered from a female donor with early-stage non-small cell lung cancer.

This clonotype was found many times. V is TRBV20-1 and J is TRBJ2-4; 9 bases are shared with TRBD2. Germline V CDR1 and CDR2: DFQATT, SNEGSKA (reference sequence). The CDR3 totals 13 residues. Losses at the gene ends were 5 bases for V and 8 bases for J; bases not matched to a gene: 7. This CDR3 reads CSAAPSGADIQYF. CDR3 DNA sequence: TGCAGTGCTGCTCCTAGCGGGGCGGACATTCAGTACTTC.

In this sample, this clonotype turned up a few times. The junction does not match germline at one end; this may be a read error. The V and J genes are TRBV6-5 and TRBJ2-2; perhaps TRBD2 as D (5 bases). The CDR3 runs to 15 residues. Germline V gives CDR1 MNHEY, CDR2 SVGAGI. The CDR3 DNA sequence: TGTGCCAGCAGTTACGGGCTCCCGAGGACCGGGGAGCCGTTTTTT. It yields the protein CASSYGLPRTGEPFF.

The table lists this clonotype with many counts. CDR3 loop: CASSLGPIAGGHYNEQFF. The CDR3 nucleotides are TGTGCCAGCAGCTTAGGCCCGATAGCGGGAGGGCATTACAATGAGCAGTTCTTC. The gene calls are TRBV7-3 and TRBJ2-1; TRBD2 matches at 11 bases. The germline gives CDR1 SGHTA, CDR2 FQGTGA. This CDR3 comprises 18 residues. The V gene end was trimmed by 2 bases and the J gene end by 4 bases; junction bases not matched to a gene: 10. Using reference TRBV7-3 and TRBJ2-1 for the parts outside the CDR3, the full variable domain is GAGVSQTPSNKVTEKGKYVELRCDPISGHTALYWYRQSLGQGPEFLIYFQGTGAADDSGLPNDRFFAVRPEGSVSTLKIQRTERGDSAVYLCASSLGPIAGGHYNEQFFGPGTRLTVL.

This clonotype has at least ten counts. The chain is built from TRBV4-1 and TRBJ2-4; TRBD2 matches at 11 bases. Looked up from germline, CDR1 is MGHRA and CDR2 is YSYEKL. V dropped 3 bases and J dropped 6; count of bases not matched to a gene: 7. This CDR3 is built from 16 residues. In DNA form, the CDR3 reads TGCGCCAGCAGCCATCTACTAGCGGGAGAGATAAACATTCAGTACTTC. It translates to CASSHLLAGEINIQYF.

There are many counts of this clonotype. The rearrangement uses TRBV2 and TRBJ2-3, with 9 bases fitting TRBD2. Trimming took 8 bases from V and 2 from J; bases not matched to a gene: 11. The V gene's germline CDR1 is SNHLY and CDR2 FYNNEI. The CDR3 runs 16 residues. CDR3 coding DNA: TGTGCCAGCCTCTCAGGACTAGCGCAAACCACAGATACGCAGTATTTT. It yields the protein CASLSGLAQTTDTQYF. Supplemented by reference TRBV2 and TRBJ2-3, the full variable domain reads EPEVTQTPSHQVTQMGQEVILRCVPISNHLYFYWYRQILGQKVEFLVSFYNNEISEKSEIFDDQFSVERPDGSNFTLKIRSTKLEDSAMYFCASLSGLAQTTDTQYFGPGTRLTVL.

The sample holds many counts of this clonotype. The gene calls are TRBV4-1 and TRBJ2-1; 12 bases align to TRBD2. Germline-derived CDR1 and CDR2 are MGHRA and YSYEKL. Trimming at V came to 2 bases and at J to 5 bases, leaving 19 bases not matched to a gene. The CDR3 contains 21 residues. The CDR3 spells CASSQPRTQRTSGIRNNEQFF. In nucleotides, the CDR3 is TGCGCCAGCAGCCAACCCCGGACACAACGGACTAGCGGGATTAGGAACAATGAGCAGTTCTTC.

This clonotype was picked up many times. This chain uses TRBV28 with TRBJ2-4; no definite D call. With 5 bases removed from V and 1 base from J, the gap between germline ends came to 21 bases. The CDR3 runs 18 residues. Germline values: CDR1 MDHEN, CDR2 SYDVKM. DNA for the CDR3: TGTGCCAGCAGTCCCTCAACCTTGGGGTATCTGGCCAAAAACATTCAGTACTTC. Its translation is CASSPSTLGYLAKNIQYF.

This clonotype was counted ten times or more. CDR3 DNA sequence: TGTGCCAGCAGTCGGGCAGGGCCTTATAATTCACCCCTCCACTTT. Translation: CASSRAGPYNSPLHF. The V and J genes are TRBV27 and TRBJ1-6; D might be TRBD1 (5 bases). Germline V gives CDR1 MNHEY, CDR2 SMNVEV (reference sequence). The CDR3 sequence is 15 residues long. Trimming cost V 5 bases and J 4 bases, with 12 bases left between them.

This clonotype was counted many times. The chain couples TRBV6-2 or TRBV6-3 to TRBJ2-7; D might be TRBD1 or TRBD2, each matching 5 bases. The length of the CDR3 is 16 residues. The V end lost 5 bases, the J end lost 4 bases, and 21 bases lay between the germline ends. Germline-derived CDR1 and CDR2 are MNHEY and SVGEGT. CDR3 sequence reads: CASSLLRGVLLYEQYF. The CDR3 DNA reads TGTGCCAGCAGTCTCCTAAGGGGAGTCCTCCTGTACGAGCAGTACTTC.

This clonotype has a count of ten or more. This chain joins TRBV29-1 and TRBJ2-1; TRBD2 aligns across 9 bases. Germline V lookup: CDR1 SQVTM, CDR2 ANQGSEA. The CDR3 sequence is 15 residues long. Trimming cost V 7 bases and J 5 bases; bases outside gene matches: 12. The CDR3 DNA sequence: TGCAGCGGTACTTTAATAGCGGGAGCTGACAATGAGCAGTTCTTC. This sequence encodes CSGTLIAGADNEQFF.

This clonotype was observed many times. The genes are TRBV11-2 and TRBJ2-3; D call uncertain. The CDR3 spans 13 residues. Per the germline V gene, CDR1 is SGHAT and CDR2 is FQNNGV. With 5 bases removed from V and 3 bases from J, the gap between germline ends came to 9 bases. The CDR3 DNA reads TGTGCCAGCAGCCTCCCCCCAACAGATACGCAGTATTTT. Translated, it gives CASSLPPTDTQYF. Supplemented by reference TRBV11-2 and TRBJ2-3, the full variable domain reads EAGVAQSPRYKIIEKRQSVAFWCNPISGHATLYWYQQILGQGPKLLIQFQNNGVVDDSQLPKDRFSAERLKGVDSTLKIQPAKLEDSAVYLCASSLPPTDTQYFGPGTRLTVL.

Ten or more counts support this clonotype. The CDR3: CASSLMNTEAFF. The CDR3 DNA reads as TGTGCCAGCAGTTTAATGAACACTGAAGCTTTCTTT. The chain has TRBV28 and TRBJ1-1; no firm D call. Germline V gene data show CDR1 as MDHEN and CDR2 as SYDVKM. This CDR3 spans 12 amino acids. V dropped 2 bases and J dropped 0 bases, with 1 base sitting between them. Full variable domain (missing parts from reference TRBV28 and TRBJ1-1): DVKVTQSSRYLVKRTGEKVFLECVQDMDHENMFWYRQDPGLGLRLIYFSYDVKMKEKGDIPEGYSVSREKKERFSLILESASTNQTSMYLCASSLMNTEAFFGQGTRLTVV.

This clonotype has at least ten counts. In DNA, the CDR3 is TGTGCCAGCAGTTTATTTGGGAGAGGTGGGGCCAACGTCCTGACTTTC. It translates to CASSLFGRGGANVLTF. The V call is TRBV28, the J call TRBJ2-6, with D tentatively TRBD2 (5 bases). V lost 1 base, J lost 3 bases, and 10 bases lay in between. The CDR3 runs to 16 residues. The germline CDR1 and CDR2 sequences are MDHEN and SYDVKM.

In this sample, this clonotype turned up many times. The chain recombines TRBV12-3 or TRBV12-4 with TRBJ1-4, with 9 nucleotides matching TRBD1. The CDR3 is 16 amino acids. V was pared by 3 bases and J by 6 bases, with 8 bases of the junction left unmatched. Here the CDR3 reads CASSFDKQGADEKLFF. For the CDR3, the DNA is TGTGCCAGCAGTTTTGACAAACAGGGGGCGGATGAAAAACTGTTTTTT.